This T cell receptor beta chain was recovered during a study of blood T cells in healthy people across ages. Overall study findings and caveats: Age showed a roughly linear inverse relationship with TCR beta diversity per million T cells.

It was with a sample-barcoded 5' primer and a J-beta primer mix that a second PCR of about 7 to 12 cycles was run. TCRdb fed the 5' RACE reads into MiXCR, producing one record per CDR3 protein. The repertoire holds around 1,000,000 distinct CDR3 sequences, with around 25% as singletons. This clonotype was detected only a few times. The antigen is undetermined. This sample was also put to use in a study of T cells of mothers and their children. That source notes: Sequencing returned over 10 million TCR beta CDR3 reads per mother and 2.5 million to 3 million per child. Related and unrelated pairs show TCR recombination output that thymic selection shapes similarly.

The sample comprised blood. The sequence came from a girl under 10 years old in good health.

This CDR3 is CATSVITPGLDEQFF. CDR3 coding DNA: TGTGCCACCAGCGTTATCACACCGGGACTAGATGAGCAGTTCTTC. The rearrangement uses TRBV24-1 and TRBJ2-1, with 8 bases that match TRBD2. Trimming at V came to 7 bases and at J to 8 bases, leaving 12 bases not matched to a gene. Germline V lookup: CDR1 KGHDR, CDR2 SFDVKD. This CDR3 spans 15 amino acids.